This T cell receptor (beta chain) stems from a study of cytomegalovirus exposure and HLA in healthy donors. Study-level findings and limits: The likely origin of a cluster of highly shared sequence variants was a sequencing artifact. In a later analysis, productive TCRs from donors in an Asian-associated ancestry cluster reportedly carried fewer N-insertions than the cohort mean. Analyses of presence/absence relied on an assumption of roughly uniform sequencing depth across donors.

Of note for this clone: Antigen unknown.

The CDR3 length is 14 residues. From germline, CDR1 is SGHRS and CDR2 YFSETQ. V was pared by 4 bases and J by 4 bases, with 14 bases between. Primers included in the PCR were 60 Vbeta and 13 Jbeta primers. Some clones are missing from TCRdb's copy, which holds only in-frame ones; the method was immunoSEQ multiplex PCR. The sample yields 75,000 to 100,000 clones, 64% seen once. Sequenced material: PBMCs. This sequence originates from a man aged 55-75 years in good health and CMV-seronegative. The chain couples TRBV5-1 to TRBJ1-1, with D possibly being TRBD1 (6 bases). The CDR3 region has the DNA TGCGCCAGCAGCGTACAGGGTGGGGGCACTGAAGCTTTCTTT. Translating gives CASSVQGGGTEAFF.